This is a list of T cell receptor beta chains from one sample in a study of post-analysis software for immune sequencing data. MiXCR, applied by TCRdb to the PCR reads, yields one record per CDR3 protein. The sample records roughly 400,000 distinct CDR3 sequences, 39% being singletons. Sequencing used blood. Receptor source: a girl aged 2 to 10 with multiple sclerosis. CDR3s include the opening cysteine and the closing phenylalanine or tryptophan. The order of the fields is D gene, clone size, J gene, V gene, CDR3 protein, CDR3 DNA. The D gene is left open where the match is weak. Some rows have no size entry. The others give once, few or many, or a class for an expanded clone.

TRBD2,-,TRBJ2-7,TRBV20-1,CSAAGGPSNEQYF,TGCAGTGCCGCGGGGGGACCGTCGAATGAGCAGTACTTC
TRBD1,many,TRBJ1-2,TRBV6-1,CASSEPRGPGYTF,TGTGCCAGCAGTGAACCCAGGGGGCCTGGCTACACCTTC
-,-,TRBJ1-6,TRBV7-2,CASSRTENSPLHF,TGTGCCAGCAGCCGGACAGAGAATTCACCCCTCCACTTT
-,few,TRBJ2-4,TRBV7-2,CASRGVAENIQYF,TGTGCCAGCAGAGGGGTAGCGGAAAACATTCAGTACTTC
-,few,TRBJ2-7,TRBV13,CASSLAYLRGAPTYEQYF,TGTGCCAGCAGCTTAGCTTACTTGAGGGGGGCCCCGACCTACGAGCAGTACTTC
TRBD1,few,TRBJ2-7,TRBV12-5,CASGWDRGYEQYF,TGTGCTAGTGGTTGGGACAGGGGGTACGAGCAGTACTTC
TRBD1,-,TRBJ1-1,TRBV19,CASSDRRDRVNEAFF,TGTGCCAGTAGTGATCGACGGGACAGGGTCAATGAAGCTTTCTTT
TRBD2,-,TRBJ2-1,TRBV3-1,CASSQDFSGDPSNEQFF,TGTGCCAGCAGCCAAGATTTTAGCGGGGACCCCTCGAATGAGCAGTTCTTC
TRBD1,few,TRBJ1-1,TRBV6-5,CASSYDRVDTEAFF,TGTGCCAGCAGTTACGACAGGGTTGACACTGAAGCTTTCTTT
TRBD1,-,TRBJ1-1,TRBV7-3,CASSSTGARTEAFF,TGTGCCAGCAGCTCGACAGGGGCGAGAACTGAAGCTTTCTTT
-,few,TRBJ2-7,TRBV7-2,CASSLPAYGLANSYEQYF,TGTGCCAGCAGCTTACCGGCCTACGGGCTAGCGAATTCCTACGAGCAGTACTTC
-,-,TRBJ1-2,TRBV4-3,CASSQVQHYGYTF,TGCGCCAGCAGCCAAGTACAGCACTATGGCTACACCTTC
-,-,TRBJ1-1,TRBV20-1,CSAGRLRMNTEAFF,TGCAGTGCTGGCCGCCTCCGCATGAACACTGAAGCTTTCTTT
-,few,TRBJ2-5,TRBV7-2,CASSFSKRSLKETQYF,TGTGCCAGCAGCTTCTCGAAGAGGTCCCTAAAAGAGACCCAGTACTTC
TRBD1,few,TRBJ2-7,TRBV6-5,CASSPGRGRTYEQYF,TGTGCCAGCAGCCCAGGAAGGGGGCGTACCTACGAGCAGTACTTC
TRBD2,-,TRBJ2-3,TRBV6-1,CASSEQGGGITDTQYF,TGTGCCAGCAGTGAGCAGGGCGGGGGTATCACAGATACGCAGTATTTT
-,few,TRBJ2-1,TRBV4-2,CASSQAAVRSYNEQFF,TGTGCCAGCAGCCAAGCGGCGGTAAGATCCTACAATGAGCAGTTCTTC
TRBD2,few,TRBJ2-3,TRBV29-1,CSVLPAGADTQYF,TGCAGCGTCCTCCCGGCGGGGGCAGATACGCAGTATTTT
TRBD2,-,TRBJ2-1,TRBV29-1,CSHAPSSGGDYNEQFF,TGCAGCCATGCTCCCTCAAGCGGGGGGGATTACAATGAGCAGTTCTTC
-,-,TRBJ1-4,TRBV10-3,CAISRDTEKLFF,TGTGCCATCAGTCGAGATACCGAAAAACTGTTTTTT
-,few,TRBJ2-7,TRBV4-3,CASSQDLGHSYEQYF,TGCGCCAGCAGCCAAGATCTGGGTCACTCCTACGAGCAGTACTTC
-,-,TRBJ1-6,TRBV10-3,CAISDGPYNSPLHF,TGTGCCATCAGTGATGGTCCCTATAATTCACCCCTCCACTTT
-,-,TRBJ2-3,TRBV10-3,CAISDWGDTQYF,TGTGCCATCAGTGATTGGGGAGATACGCAGTATTTT
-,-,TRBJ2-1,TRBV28,CASSTSLRGEQFF,TGTGCCAGCAGTACTAGTCTCAGGGGTGAGCAGTTCTTC
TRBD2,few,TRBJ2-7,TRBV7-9,CASSQTSGESYEQYF,TGTGCCAGCAGCCAGACTAGCGGCGAATCCTACGAGCAGTACTTC
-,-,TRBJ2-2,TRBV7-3,CASRRTANTGELFF,TGTGCCAGCAGAAGGACGGCGAACACCGGGGAGCTGTTTTTT
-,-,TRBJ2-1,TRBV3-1,CASSQKWGWDLHNGQFF,TGTGCCAGCAGCCAAAAATGGGGATGGGACTTGCACAATGGGCAGTTCTTC
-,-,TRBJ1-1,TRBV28,CASSGGWLGTEAFF,TGTGCCAGCTCGGGGGGCTGGTTGGGCACTGAAGCTTTCTTT
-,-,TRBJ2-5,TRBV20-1,CSALSSPQETQYF,TGCAGTGCCCTCAGCTCACCCCAAGAGACCCAGTACTTC
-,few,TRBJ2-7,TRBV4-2,CASSQGHRAASPYEQYF,TGTGCCAGCAGCCAAGGTCATAGGGCAGCTTCACCCTACGAGCAGTACTTC
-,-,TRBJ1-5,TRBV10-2,CASRYAGESQPQHF,TGCGCCAGCAGGTACGCGGGGGAAAGTCAGCCCCAGCATTTT
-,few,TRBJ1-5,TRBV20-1,CSASDRGGIGQPQHF,TGCAGTGCTTCAGACCGTGGGGGGATCGGCCAGCCCCAGCATTTT
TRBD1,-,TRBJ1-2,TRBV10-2,CARDRPPADGYTF,TGCGCCAGGGACAGGCCCCCGGCGGATGGCTACACCTTC
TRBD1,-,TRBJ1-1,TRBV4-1,CASSQDWLWDRGLSEAFF,TGCGCCAGCAGCCAAGATTGGCTTTGGGACAGGGGATTATCTGAAGCTTTCTTT
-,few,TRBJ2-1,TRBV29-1,CSVAQYNEQFF,TGCAGCGTCGCCCAATACAATGAGCAGTTCTTC
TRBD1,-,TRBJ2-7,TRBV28,CASRLGQGHEQYF,TGTGCCAGTCGTCTTGGACAGGGCCACGAGCAGTACTTC
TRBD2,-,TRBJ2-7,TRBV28,CASRGLVDGRDYEQYF,TGTGCCAGCAGGGGCCTAGTTGACGGGAGGGACTACGAGCAGTACTTC
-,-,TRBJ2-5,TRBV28,CASSPRLQETQYF,TGTGCCAGCAGTCCAAGACTCCAAGAGACCCAGTACTTC
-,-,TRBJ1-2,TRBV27,CASSFNGRGYTF,TGTGCCAGCAGCTTCAACGGCAGGGGCTACACCTTC
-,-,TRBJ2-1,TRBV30,CAWSPPRTAYNEQFF,TGTGCCTGGAGTCCACCCAGGACAGCTTACAATGAGCAGTTCTTC
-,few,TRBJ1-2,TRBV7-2,CASSFRSGRLAYYGYTF,TGTGCCAGCAGCTTTCGTTCAGGGCGCCTGGCTTACTATGGCTACACCTTC
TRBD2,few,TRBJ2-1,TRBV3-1,CASSRTSVGYNEQFF,TGTGCCAGCAGCCGGACTAGCGTGGGCTACAATGAGCAGTTCTTC
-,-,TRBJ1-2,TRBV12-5,CASGLARLPGYGYTF,TGTGCTAGTGGTTTGGCCCGCCTTCCAGGCTATGGCTACACCTTC